The 27 T cell receptor beta chains below were found in one sample sequenced in a study of cytomegalovirus exposure and HLA in healthy donors. Assay used: immunoSEQ multiplex PCR; TCRdb lists only in-frame clones, some missing. The data contain fewer than 400,000 clones, around 90% of them singletons. The specimen was PBMCs. These receptors all stem from a man aged 25 to 40 in good health and CMV-seronegative.

This clone was seen only once. The chain links TRBV4-2 to TRBJ2-2, with unresolved D. Trimming left V 1 base short and J 5 bases short, with 17 bases between. The CDR3 totals 17 residues. CDR1 and CDR2 from the germline V gene are LGHNA and YNFKEQ. This CDR3 is CASSQAVPVPPTGELFF. The CDR3 DNA sequence: TGTGCCAGCAGCCAAGCTGTGCCAGTCCCCCCAACCGGGGAGCTGTTTTTT.

This chain connects TRBV5-1 to TRBJ1-5; 7 bases align to TRBD1. With V trimmed by 4 bases and J by 2 bases, 9 bases remained unmatched. The germline V gene encodes CDR1 SGHRS and CDR2 YFSETQ. The CDR3 is 16 residues long. CDR3 in amino acids: CASSPGTDLGNQPQHF. CDR3 DNA sequence: TGCGCCAGCAGCCCGGGGACAGACCTTGGCAATCAGCCCCAGCATTTT.

The chain recombines TRBV9 with TRBJ2-1; 8 bases agree with TRBD2. J was trimmed by 0 bases and V by 4 bases; bases with no gene match: 3. This CDR3 is 15 amino acids long. Germline values: CDR1 SGDLS, CDR2 YYNGEE. CDR3 in DNA: TGTGCCAGCAGCAGAACTAGCGGCTCCTACAATGAGCAGTTCTTC. It yields the protein CASSRTSGSYNEQFF.

This chain links TRBV7-9 with TRBJ1-1; D may be TRBD1 (6 bases). The CDR3 consists of 11 residues. Germline values: CDR1 SEHNR, CDR2 FQNEAQ (reference sequence). Trimming removed 3 bases at V and 8 bases at J, with 7 bases between. CDR3 in amino acids: CASSLGTEAFF. CDR3 nucleotide sequence: TGTGCCAGCAGCTTGGGGACAGAAGCTTTCTTT.

This chain joins TRBV5-6 and TRBJ1-4; possible D gene TRBD1, 5 bases. Trimming cost V 0 bases and J 5 bases, with 14 bases left between them. CDR3 length: 16 residues. CDR1 and CDR2 from the germline V gene are SGHDT and YYEEEE. The CDR3 loop reads CASSLGGGAPNEKLFF. In DNA form, the CDR3 reads TGTGCCAGCAGCTTGGGGGGCGGGGCACCGAATGAAAAACTGTTTTTT.

Details on this clone: This could be a read error, since a much larger clone is one nucleotide away. The rearrangement uses TRBV5-5 and TRBJ2-7; D call uncertain. V was shortened by 2 bases and J by 2 bases, with 11 bases between the two germline ends. The CDR3 is 14 residues long. Germline V gene sequence: CDR1 SGHKS, CDR2 YYEKEE (reference sequence). The DNA of the CDR3 is TGTGCCAGCAGCTTAGGTAGCAGAGCCTACGAGCAGTACTTC. Protein: CASSLGSRAYEQYF.

This chain connects TRBV27 to TRBJ1-1; TRBD1 is a possible D gene (6 bases). Germline values: CDR1 MNHEY, CDR2 SMNVEV (reference sequence). V lost 4 bases to trimming and J lost 4 bases, with 19 bases between them. The CDR3 has 16 residues. CDR3 nucleotide sequence: TGTGCCAGCAGTTCGCAGGGGCCCGGCAGCATCACTGAAGCTTTCTTT. This encodes CASSSQGPGSITEAFF.

The V call is TRBV6-5, the J call TRBJ1-2; 8 nucleotides match TRBD1. This CDR3 has 15 residues. Germline V gives CDR1 MNHEY, CDR2 SVGAGI. J was trimmed by 2 bases and V by 5 bases; bases with no gene match: 7. As DNA, the CDR3 is TGTGCCAGCAGTCGGGTGCAGGGGGCGAACTATGGCTACACCTTC. Its translation: CASSRVQGANYGYTF.

The J gene is TRBJ1-3, the V gene TRBV19, with unresolved D. The CDR3 contains 12 residues. Germline V gene sequence: CDR1 LNHDA, CDR2 SQIVND (reference sequence). Trimming left V 7 bases short and J 0 bases short, with 4 bases between. CDR3 sequence (DNA): TGTGCCAGTATATCCTCTGGAAACACCATATATTTT. Its protein is CASISSGNTIYF.

The chain carries TRBV5-4 and TRBJ1-1, with TRBD1 identical over 8 bases. Germline V gives CDR1 SGHNT, CDR2 YYREEE (reference sequence). V lost 1 base and J lost 3; bases outside the gene matches: 5. The CDR3 spans 15 residues. CDR3 sequence (DNA): TGTGCCAGCAGCTTGATTCAGGGGGCGCACACTGAAGCTTTCTTT. Protein product: CASSLIQGAHTEAFF.

The rearrangement uses TRBV7-8 and TRBJ1-3; D is undetermined. The CDR3 consists of 14 residues. CDR1 is SGHVS, CDR2 FQNEAQ, per germline. V was trimmed by 4 bases and J by 3 bases, leaving 10 bases between them. CDR3 amino acids: CASSSGRDGNTIYF. The DNA for the CDR3 is TGTGCCAGCAGCTCGGGAAGGGATGGAAACACCATATATTTT.

The chain joins TRBV7-6 to TRBJ2-1; TRBD1 aligns across 9 bases. The CDR3 sequence is 15 residues long. Germline V gene sequence: CDR1 SGHVS, CDR2 FNYEAQ. The V and J ends lost 5 bases and 0 bases, in that order; junction bases with no gene match: 2. CDR3 nucleotide sequence: TGTGCCAGCAGCCAGGACAGGGGCTCCTACAATGAGCAGTTCTTC. Encoded protein: CASSQDRGSYNEQFF.

In this sample, this clone turned up a few times. The V call is TRBV13, the J call TRBJ2-7, with TRBD1 matching 7 bases. The V gene's germline CDR1 is PRHDT and CDR2 FYEKMQ (reference sequence). Trimming took 3 bases from V and 1 from J; bases not matched to a gene: 6. The CDR3 is 15 amino acids. CDR3 amino acids: CASSFGGQASYEQYF. The CDR3, as DNA: TGTGCCAGCAGCTTCGGAGGACAGGCGTCCTACGAGCAGTACTTC.

This sequence joins TRBV19 and TRBJ2-2; weak D call: TRBD2 (5 bases). CDR1 LNHDA and CDR2 SQIVND come from the germline V gene (reference sequence). The CDR3 totals 15 residues. V was clipped by 7 bases and J by 4 bases, with 16 bases between them. CDR3 loop: CASKEFGETTGELFF. The DNA of the CDR3 is TGTGCCAGTAAAGAGTTCGGGGAGACCACCGGGGAGCTGTTTTTT.

The gene calls are TRBV7-8 and TRBJ2-7, with a possible D match to TRBD1 (6 bases). With 5 bases removed from V and 4 bases from J, the gap between germline ends came to 12 bases. The CDR3 consists of 13 residues. CDR1 and CDR2 (germline): SGHVS, FQNEAQ. This chain's CDR3 is CASSRQQGYEQYF. The CDR3 DNA is TGTGCCAGCAGCCGACAACAGGGATACGAGCAGTACTTC.

This clone occurred once. The gene calls are TRBV5-4 and TRBJ1-1; 7 positions agree with TRBD1. V lost 5 bases to trimming and J lost 1 base; unmatched junction nucleotides: 8. CDR1 and CDR2 (germline): SGHNT, YYREEE (reference sequence). The CDR3 consists of 15 residues. CDR3 nucleotides: TGTGCCAGCAGTCCCCGGGAGGGGGCGAACACTGAAGCTTTCTTT. This sequence encodes CASSPREGANTEAFF.

The sample holds a few counts of this clone. The genes are TRBV27 and TRBJ1-6; perhaps TRBD1 as D (6 bases). The CDR3 length is 16 residues. Between the trimmed V and J ends, which lost 3 bases and 7 bases, there was a span of 16 bases. Germline V gives CDR1 MNHEY, CDR2 SMNVEV (reference sequence). Here the CDR3 reads CASSLGPDRPNSPLHF. CDR3 DNA: TGTGCCAGCAGTTTGGGCCCGGACAGACCCAATTCACCCCTCCACTTT.

The chain uses TRBV12-5 and TRBJ2-5; 7 positions match TRBD1. The V and J ends lost 5 bases and 5 bases, in that order; junction bases with no gene match: 5. The CDR3 covers 13 residues. Germline CDR1 is LGHNT and CDR2 is FRNRAP. CDR3 in DNA: TGTGCTAGTGGTGGACAGGCTTTGGAGACCCAGTACTTC. Amino acid sequence: CASGGQALETQYF.

This chain joins TRBV4-1 and TRBJ2-3; D is perhaps TRBD1 (5 bases). There are 13 residues in the CDR3. CDR1 MGHRA and CDR2 YSYEKL come from the germline V gene. Trimming removed 1 base from V and 5 bases from J, with 7 bases in between. In DNA, the CDR3 is TGCGCCAGCAGCCAAGCAGGGAAAGATACGCAGTATTTT. As protein: CASSQAGKDTQYF.

The V gene is TRBV15, the J gene TRBJ2-1; 10 bases are a match to TRBD2. CDR1 and CDR2 (germline): LNHNV, YYDKDF (reference sequence). The CDR3 is made up of 16 amino acids. Germline trimming cut 3 bases from V and 8 bases from J; bases unmatched to any gene: 10. The DNA of the CDR3 is TGTGCCACCAGCAGGGGCATAAGCGGGGGGGCCCATGAGCAGTTCTTC. Protein sequence: CATSRGISGGAHEQFF.

This chain connects TRBV27 to TRBJ1-2; D is possibly TRBD1 (6 bases). Germline CDR1 is MNHEY and CDR2 is SMNVEV (reference sequence). Trimming stripped 3 bases from V and 8 bases from J, with 16 bases between. This CDR3 region has 14 residues. The CDR3 spells CASSFLSGAGGYTF. CDR3 nucleotide sequence: TGTGCCAGCAGTTTTTTATCAGGGGCAGGCGGCTACACCTTC.

The chain employs TRBV18 and TRBJ2-3; 9 bases align to TRBD1. V trimming: 3 bases; J trimming: 0 bases; junction bases outside the gene matches: 4. Germline V lookup: CDR1 KGHSH, CDR2 LQKENI. The CDR3 extends over 16 amino acids. The CDR3 spells CASSPGDRASTDTQYF. The CDR3 DNA sequence: TGTGCCAGCTCACCTGGGGACAGGGCGAGCACAGATACGCAGTATTTT.

This chain uses TRBV5-6 with TRBJ1-5, with D unresolved. Germline V gives CDR1 SGHDT, CDR2 YYEEEE. This CDR3 comprises 15 residues. V lost 2 bases and J 2 bases, leaving 11 bases between the germline ends. DNA for the CDR3: TGTGCCAGCAGCTTTGCGGGAAACGGCAATCAGCCCCAGCATTTT. This translates into CASSFAGNGNQPQHF.

V is TRBV2 and J is TRBJ1-4, with TRBD1 matching 8 bases. V was clipped by 6 bases and J by 7 bases; unmatched bases: 7. The CDR3 runs 14 residues. Looked up from germline, CDR1 is SNHLY and CDR2 is FYNNEI. CDR3 nucleotides: TGTGCCAGCAGAAAACAGGGGGGAGGTGAAAAACTGTTTTTT. Translated, it gives CASRKQGGGEKLFF.

This chain uses TRBV11-2 with TRBJ2-3, with D possibly TRBD2 on 6 matching bases. Germline CDR1 SGHAT, CDR2 FQNNGV. There are 15 residues in the CDR3. The V end was cut by 3 bases, the J end by 2 bases, with 12 bases between. CDR3 sequence (DNA): TGTGCCAGCAGCTTTAGAGGGCGGGACACAGATACGCAGTATTTT. This codes for CASSFRGRDTDTQYF.

This clone has a single count. The gene calls are TRBV4-3 and TRBJ1-4; perhaps TRBD1 as D (6 bases). V lost 0 bases to trimming and J lost 3 bases, with 8 bases between them. CDR3 length: 15 residues. Germline V gives CDR1 LGHNA, CDR2 YSLEER. The CDR3 DNA is TGCGCCAGCAGCCAAGATCGGACAGCTAATGAAAAACTGTTTTTT. Protein: CASSQDRTANEKLFF.

This chain joins TRBV10-3 and TRBJ1-1; D may be TRBD1 (6 bases). The CDR3 contains 12 residues. V lost 6 bases, J lost 3 bases, and 8 bases lay in between. Germline-derived CDR1 and CDR2 are ENHRY and SYGVKD. This chain's CDR3 is CAIRKGDTEAFF. Written as DNA, the CDR3 is TGTGCCATCAGGAAGGGGGACACTGAAGCTTTCTTT.